Listed below are T cell receptor gamma chains from one sample, sequenced in a study of gamma-delta T cells after stem cell transplantation. TCRdb ran CATT on the RT-PCR reads. The sample lists 3,200 or so gamma-chain clones; 4% to 6% were seen once. Sequenced input: gamma-delta T cells. The receptor source for this set is a human donor. It is not recorded whose cells these are; they may come from a transplant donor. Each CDR3 is given with its conserved first and last residue. A clone size is listed for some rows: how often the clone was seen (once, few, many), or a class if it is expanded.

v_gene,j_gene,abundance,CDR3nt,CDR3aa
TRGV9,TRGJP,medium-sized,TGTGCCTTGTGGGACCCTAAAGAGTTGGGCAAAAAAATCAAGGTATTT,CALWDPKELGKKIKVF
TRGV8,TRGJ1/TRGJ2,.,TGTGCCACCTGGGATAGCCCCCCCCCTAAGAAACTCTTT,CATWDSPPPKKLF
TRGV8,TRGJP2,medium-sized,TGTGCCACCTGGGATAGGCCTCGAGATTGGATCAAGACGTTT,CATWDRPRDWIKTF
TRGV9,TRGJP,few,TGTGCCTTGTGGGATAGAGAGTTGGGCAAAAAAATCAAGGTATTT,CALWDRELGKKIKVF
TRGV9,TRGJ1/TRGJ2,few,TGTGCCTTGTGGGAGTCAAAGAAACTCTTT,CALWESKKLF
TRGV9,TRGJ1/TRGJ2,few,TGTGCCTTGTGGGAGGGGAATAAGAAACTCTTT,CALWEGNKKLF
TRGV3,TRGJ1/TRGJ2,few,TGTGCCACCTGGGACATTCAAGGTTATAAGAAACTCTTT,CATWDIQGYKKLF
TRGV4,TRGJ1/TRGJ2,.,TGTGCCACCTGGGCCTGCATTTATTATAAGAAACTCTTT,CATWACIYYKKLF
TRGV9,TRGJ1/TRGJ2,medium-sized,TGTGCCTTGTGGGAGGCAACTTATTATAAGAAACTCTTT,CALWEATYYKKLF
TRGV9,TRGJP,.,TGTGCCTTGTGGGAGGTGCGGGACCAAGAGTTGGGCAAAAAAATCAAGGTATTT,CALWEVRDQELGKKIKVF
TRGV9,TRGJP,.,TGTGCCTTGTGGGAGGTGAGATTAGTAGAGTTGGGCAAAAAAATCAAGGTATTT,CALWEVRLVELGKKIKVF
TRGV9,TRGJP,few,TGTGCCTTGTGGGAGTCAGGGAGATCGTTGGGCAAAAAAATCAAGGTATTT,CALWESGRSLGKKIKVF
TRGV9,TRGJP,medium-sized,TGTGCCTTGTGGGAGGTGAGAGAGTTGGGCAAAAAAATCAAGGTATTT,CALWEVRELGKKIKVF
TRGV9,TRGJ1/TRGJ2,.,TGTGCCTTGTGGGAGGCTACGGGGTATTATAAGAAACTCTTT,CALWEATGYYKKLF
TRGV4,TRGJ1/TRGJ2,.,TGTGCCACCTGGGATAACCCTAATTATTATAAGAAACTCTTT,CATWDNPNYYKKLF
TRGV9,TRGJP,medium-sized,TGTGCCTTGTGGGAGGTGCAAGCAGAGTTGGGCAAAAAAATCAAGGTATTT,CALWEVQAELGKKIKVF